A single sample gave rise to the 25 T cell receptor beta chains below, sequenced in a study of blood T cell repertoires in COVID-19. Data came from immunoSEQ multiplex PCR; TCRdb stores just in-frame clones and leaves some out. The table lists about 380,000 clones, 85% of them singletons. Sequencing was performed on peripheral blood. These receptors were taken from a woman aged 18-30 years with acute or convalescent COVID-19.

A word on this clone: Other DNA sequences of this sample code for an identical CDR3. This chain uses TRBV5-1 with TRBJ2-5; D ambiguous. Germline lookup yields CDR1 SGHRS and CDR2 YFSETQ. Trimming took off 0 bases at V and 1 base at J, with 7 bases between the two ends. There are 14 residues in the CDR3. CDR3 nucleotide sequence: TGCGCCAGCAGCTTGGCAACAGCCCAAGAGACCCAGTACTTC. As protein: CASSLATAQETQYF.

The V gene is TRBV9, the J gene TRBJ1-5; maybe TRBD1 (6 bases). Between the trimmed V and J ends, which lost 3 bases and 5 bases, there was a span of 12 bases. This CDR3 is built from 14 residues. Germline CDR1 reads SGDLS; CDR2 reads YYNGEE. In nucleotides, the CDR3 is TGTGCCAGCAGCGGATCAGGGGTGCATCAGCCCCAGCATTTT. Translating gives CASSGSGVHQPQHF.

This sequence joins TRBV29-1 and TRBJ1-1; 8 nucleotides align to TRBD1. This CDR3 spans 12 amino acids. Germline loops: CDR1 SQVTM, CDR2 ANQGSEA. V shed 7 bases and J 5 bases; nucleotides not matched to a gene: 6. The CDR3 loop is CSATGGRTEAFF. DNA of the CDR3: TGCAGCGCCACAGGGGGACGAACTGAAGCTTTCTTT.

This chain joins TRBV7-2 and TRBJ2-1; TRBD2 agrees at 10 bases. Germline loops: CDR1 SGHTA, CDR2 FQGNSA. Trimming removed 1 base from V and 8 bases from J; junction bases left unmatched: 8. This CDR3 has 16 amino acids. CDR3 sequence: CASSLVWLAGEDEQFF. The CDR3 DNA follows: TGTGCCAGCAGCTTAGTGTGGCTAGCGGGAGAGGATGAGCAGTTCTTC. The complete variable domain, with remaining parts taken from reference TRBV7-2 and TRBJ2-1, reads GAGVSQSPSNKVTEKGKDVELRCDPISGHTALYWYRQSLGQGLEFLIYFQGNSAPDKSGLPSDRFSAERTGGSVSTLTIQRTQQEDSAVYLCASSLVWLAGEDEQFFGPGTRLTVL.

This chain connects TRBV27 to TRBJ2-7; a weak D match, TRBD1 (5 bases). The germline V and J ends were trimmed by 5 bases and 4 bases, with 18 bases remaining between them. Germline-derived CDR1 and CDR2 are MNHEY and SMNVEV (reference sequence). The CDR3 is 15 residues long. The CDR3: CASSLRANIGYEQYF. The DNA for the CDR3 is TGTGCCAGCAGTCTCAGGGCAAATATAGGATACGAGCAGTACTTC.

This chain's CDR3 is CASSTGTGYNQPQHF. The CDR3 region has the DNA TGTGCCAGTAGTACCGGGACAGGCTACAATCAGCCCCAGCATTTT. The chain joins TRBV19 to TRBJ1-5, with 8 bases lining up with TRBD1. CDR1 is LNHDA, CDR2 SQIVND, per germline (reference sequence). Trimming took 4 bases from V and 3 from J; bases not matched to a gene: 5. The CDR3 contains 15 residues.

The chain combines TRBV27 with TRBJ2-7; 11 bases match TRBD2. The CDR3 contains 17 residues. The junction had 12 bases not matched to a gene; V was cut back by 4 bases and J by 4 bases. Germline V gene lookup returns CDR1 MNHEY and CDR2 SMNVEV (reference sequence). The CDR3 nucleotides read TGTGCCAGCAGTTCTCTGACTAGCGGGAACTTCAAGTACGAGCAGTACTTC. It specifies CASSSLTSGNFKYEQYF.

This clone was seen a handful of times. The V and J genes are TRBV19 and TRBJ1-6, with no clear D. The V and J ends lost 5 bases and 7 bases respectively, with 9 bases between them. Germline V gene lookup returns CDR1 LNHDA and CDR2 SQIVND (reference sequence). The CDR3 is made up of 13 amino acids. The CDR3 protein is CASSSGLNSPLHF. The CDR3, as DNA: TGTGCCAGTAGTTCCGGGTTAAATTCACCCCTCCACTTT. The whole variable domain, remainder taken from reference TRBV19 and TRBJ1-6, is DGGITQSPKYLFRKEGQNVTLSCEQNLNHDAMYWYRQDPGQGLRLIYYSQIVNDFQKGDIAEGYSVSREKKESFPLTVTSAQKNPTAFYLCASSSGLNSPLHFGNGTRLTVT.

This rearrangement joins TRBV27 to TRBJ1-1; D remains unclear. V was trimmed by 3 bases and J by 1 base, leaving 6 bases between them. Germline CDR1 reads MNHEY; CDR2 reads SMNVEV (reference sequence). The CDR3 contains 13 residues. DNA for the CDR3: TGTGCCAGCAGTTTTTCTAAGAACACTGAAGCTTTCTTT. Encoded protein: CASSFSKNTEAFF.

CDR3 DNA: TGTGCCAGCAGCCCTTCGTTGGGGCCGCCCTCTGGAAACACCATATATTTT. It specifies CASSPSLGPPSGNTIYF. The chain is built from TRBV7-8 and TRBJ1-3; D is perhaps TRBD1 (5 bases). Trimming pared 5 bases from V and 0 bases from J, leaving 17 bases between. Germline CDR1 reads SGHVS; CDR2 reads FQNEAQ. The CDR3 sequence is 17 residues long. The complete variable domain, with remaining parts taken from reference TRBV7-8 and TRBJ1-3, reads GAGVSQSPRYKVAKRGQDVALRCDPISGHVSLFWYQQALGQGPEFLTYFQNEAQLDKSGLPSDRFFAERPEGSVSTLKIQRTQQEDSAVYLCASSPSLGPPSGNTIYFGEGSWLTVV.

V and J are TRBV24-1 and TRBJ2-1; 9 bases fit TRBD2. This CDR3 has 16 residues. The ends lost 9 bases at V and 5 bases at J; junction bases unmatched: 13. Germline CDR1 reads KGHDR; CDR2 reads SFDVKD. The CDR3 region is CATEVRGGRGNNEQFF. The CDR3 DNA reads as TGTGCCACCGAGGTCCGGGGCGGGAGGGGCAACAATGAGCAGTTCTTC.

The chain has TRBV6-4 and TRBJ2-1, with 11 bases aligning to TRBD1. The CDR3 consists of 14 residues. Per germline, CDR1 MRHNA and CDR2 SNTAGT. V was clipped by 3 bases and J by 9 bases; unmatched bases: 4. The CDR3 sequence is CASSEWTGGGEQFF. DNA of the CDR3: TGTGCCAGCAGTGAGTGGACAGGGGGCGGTGAGCAGTTCTTC.

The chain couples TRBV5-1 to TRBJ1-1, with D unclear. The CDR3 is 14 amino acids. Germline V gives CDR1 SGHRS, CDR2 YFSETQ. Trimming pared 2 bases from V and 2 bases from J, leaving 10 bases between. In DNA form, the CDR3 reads TGCGCCAGCAGCTTCGGAAGAGGAAACACTGAAGCTTTCTTT. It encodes CASSFGRGNTEAFF.

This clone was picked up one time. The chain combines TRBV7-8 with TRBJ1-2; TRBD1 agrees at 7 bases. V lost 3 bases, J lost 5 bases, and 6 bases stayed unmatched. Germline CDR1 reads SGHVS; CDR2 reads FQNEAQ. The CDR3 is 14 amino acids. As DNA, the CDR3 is TGTGCCAGCAGCTTGGGGACAGACCTATATGGCTACACCTTC. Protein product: CASSLGTDLYGYTF.

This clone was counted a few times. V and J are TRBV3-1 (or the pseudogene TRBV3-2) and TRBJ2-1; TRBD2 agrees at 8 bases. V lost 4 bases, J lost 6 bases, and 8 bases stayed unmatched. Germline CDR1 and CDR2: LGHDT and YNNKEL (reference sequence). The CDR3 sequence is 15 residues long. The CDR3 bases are TGTGCCAGCAGCCCAAGCGGGAGTCTTAGCAATGAGCAGTTCTTC. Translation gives CASSPSGSLSNEQFF.

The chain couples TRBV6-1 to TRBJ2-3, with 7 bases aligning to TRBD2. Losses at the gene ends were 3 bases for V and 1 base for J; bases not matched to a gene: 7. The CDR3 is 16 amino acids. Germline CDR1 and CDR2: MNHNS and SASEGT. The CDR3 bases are TGTGCCAGCAGTGACGTCGGACTAGAGGGCACAGATACGCAGTATTTT. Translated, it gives CASSDVGLEGTDTQYF.

Here the CDR3 reads CAWSVGNTIYF. The CDR3, as DNA: TGTGCCTGGAGTGTCGGTAACACCATATATTTT. The chain employs TRBV30 and TRBJ1-3; no firm D call. This CDR3 is 11 amino acids long. Germline V CDR1 and CDR2: GTSNPN, SVGIG (reference sequence). Trimming pared 0 bases from V and 7 bases from J, leaving 4 bases between.

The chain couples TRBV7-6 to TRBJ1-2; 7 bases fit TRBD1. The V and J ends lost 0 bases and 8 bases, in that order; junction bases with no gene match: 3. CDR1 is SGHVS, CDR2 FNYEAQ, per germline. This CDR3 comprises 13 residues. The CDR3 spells CASSLAEGGGYTF. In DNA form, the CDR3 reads TGTGCCAGCAGCTTAGCTGAAGGGGGCGGCTACACCTTC.

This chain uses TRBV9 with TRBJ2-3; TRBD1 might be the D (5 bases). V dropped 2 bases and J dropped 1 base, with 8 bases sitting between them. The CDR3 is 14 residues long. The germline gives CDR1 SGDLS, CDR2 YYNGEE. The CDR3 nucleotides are TGTGCCAGCAGCGTGACAGCAGGCACAGATACGCAGTATTTT. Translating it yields CASSVTAGTDTQYF.

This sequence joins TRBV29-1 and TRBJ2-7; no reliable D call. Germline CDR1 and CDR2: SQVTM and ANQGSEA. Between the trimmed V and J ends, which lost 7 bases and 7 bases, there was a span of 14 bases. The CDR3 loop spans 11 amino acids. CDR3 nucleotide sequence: TGCAGCGCCGAAGACTTCGGGGAGCAGTACTTC. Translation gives CSAEDFGEQYF.

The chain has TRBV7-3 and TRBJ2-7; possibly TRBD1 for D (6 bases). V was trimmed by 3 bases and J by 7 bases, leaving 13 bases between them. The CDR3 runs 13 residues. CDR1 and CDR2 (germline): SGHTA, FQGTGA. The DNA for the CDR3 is TGTGCCAGCAGCTTCCAGGGGCAGGAAGAGCAGTACTTC. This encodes CASSFQGQEEQYF.

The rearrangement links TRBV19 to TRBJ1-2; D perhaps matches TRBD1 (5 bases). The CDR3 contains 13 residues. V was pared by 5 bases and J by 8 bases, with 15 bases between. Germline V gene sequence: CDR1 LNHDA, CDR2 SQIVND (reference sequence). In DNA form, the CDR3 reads TGTGCCAGTAGTGACCTCGTCCAGGGCGGCTACACCTTC. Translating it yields CASSDLVQGGYTF.

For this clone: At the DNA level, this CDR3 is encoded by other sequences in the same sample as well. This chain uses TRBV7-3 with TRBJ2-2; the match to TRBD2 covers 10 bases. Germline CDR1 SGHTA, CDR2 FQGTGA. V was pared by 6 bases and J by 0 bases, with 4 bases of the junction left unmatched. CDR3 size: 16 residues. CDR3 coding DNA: TGTGCCAGCAGTCCTAGCGGGGGATCGAACACCGGGGAGCTGTTTTTT. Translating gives CASSPSGGSNTGELFF.

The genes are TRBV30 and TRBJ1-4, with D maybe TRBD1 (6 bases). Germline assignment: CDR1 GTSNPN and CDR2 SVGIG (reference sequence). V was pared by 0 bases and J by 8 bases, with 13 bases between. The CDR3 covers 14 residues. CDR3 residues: CAWSVPRGNEKLFF. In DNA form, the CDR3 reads TGTGCCTGGAGTGTACCCAGGGGTAACGAAAAACTGTTTTTT.

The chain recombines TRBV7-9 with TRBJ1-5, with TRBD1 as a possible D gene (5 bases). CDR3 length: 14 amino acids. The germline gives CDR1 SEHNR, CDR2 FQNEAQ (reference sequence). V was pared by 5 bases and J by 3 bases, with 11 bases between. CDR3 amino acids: CASSPTASNQPQHF. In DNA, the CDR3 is TGTGCCAGCAGCCCGACAGCTTCCAATCAGCCCCAGCATTTT.